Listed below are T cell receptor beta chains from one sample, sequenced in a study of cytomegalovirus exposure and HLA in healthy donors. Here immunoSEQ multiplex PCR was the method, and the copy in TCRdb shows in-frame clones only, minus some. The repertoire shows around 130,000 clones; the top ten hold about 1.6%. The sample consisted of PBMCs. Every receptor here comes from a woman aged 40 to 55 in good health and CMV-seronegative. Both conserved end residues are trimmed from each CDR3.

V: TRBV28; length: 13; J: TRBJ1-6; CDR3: ASSLYRAINSPLH
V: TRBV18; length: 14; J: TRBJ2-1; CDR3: ASSLGLAGAYNEQF
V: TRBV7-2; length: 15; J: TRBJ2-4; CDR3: ASSLPGTELAKNIQY
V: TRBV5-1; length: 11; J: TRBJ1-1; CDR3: ASSLFLDTEAF
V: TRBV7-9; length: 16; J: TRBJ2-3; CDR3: ASSPGTSGGYSTDTQY
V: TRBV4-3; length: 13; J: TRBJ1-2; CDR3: ASSQFGNPMYGYT
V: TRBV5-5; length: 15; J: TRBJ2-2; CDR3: ASSLLLDRGRTGELF
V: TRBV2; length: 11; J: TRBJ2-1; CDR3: ASSEGTSNEQF
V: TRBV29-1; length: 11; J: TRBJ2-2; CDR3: SVSGTGGGELF
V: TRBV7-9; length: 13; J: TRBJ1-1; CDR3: ASSARQLTNTEAF
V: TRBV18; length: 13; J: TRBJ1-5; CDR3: ASSAGWASNQPQH
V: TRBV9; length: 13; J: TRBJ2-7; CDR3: ASSGLAGGQSEQY
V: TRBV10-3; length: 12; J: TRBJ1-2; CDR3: AMTGTVSAYGYT
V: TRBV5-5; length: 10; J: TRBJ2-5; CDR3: ASSWGQETQY
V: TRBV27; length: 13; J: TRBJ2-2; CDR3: ASSLQRGFLGELF
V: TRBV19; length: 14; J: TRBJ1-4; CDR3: ASSQDWDRSNEKLF
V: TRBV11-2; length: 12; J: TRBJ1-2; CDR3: ASSRMTGGYGYT
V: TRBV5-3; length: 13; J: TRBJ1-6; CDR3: ARSGCGGDNSPLH
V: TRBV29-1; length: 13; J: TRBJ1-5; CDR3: SVGQGAMGNQPQH
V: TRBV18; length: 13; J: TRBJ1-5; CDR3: ASSPPEGASQPQH
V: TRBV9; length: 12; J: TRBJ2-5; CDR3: ASSVASGRETQY
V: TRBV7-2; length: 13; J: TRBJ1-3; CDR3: ASSLAGAEGNTIY
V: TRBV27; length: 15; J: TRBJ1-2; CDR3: ASSLYRTGDLLYGYT
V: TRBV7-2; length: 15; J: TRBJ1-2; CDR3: ASSLRRPGQGAGGYT
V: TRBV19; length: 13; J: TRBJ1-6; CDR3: ASSMKTGYNSPLH
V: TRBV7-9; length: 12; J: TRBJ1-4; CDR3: ASSLAAHNEKLF
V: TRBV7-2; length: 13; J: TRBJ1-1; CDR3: ASSLAGTANTEAF
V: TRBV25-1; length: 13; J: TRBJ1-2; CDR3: ASSEVGASNYGYT
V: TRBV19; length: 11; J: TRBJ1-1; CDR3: ARTKQGAQEAF
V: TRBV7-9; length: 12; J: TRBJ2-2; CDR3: ALGRDRDTGELF
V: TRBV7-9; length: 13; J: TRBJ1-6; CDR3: ASSFTGQAEGPLH
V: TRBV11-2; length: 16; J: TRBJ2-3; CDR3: ASSLRASGGGFTDTQY
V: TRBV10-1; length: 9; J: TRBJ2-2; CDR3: ATTTGVELF
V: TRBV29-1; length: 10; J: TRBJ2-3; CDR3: SVRLQSDTQY
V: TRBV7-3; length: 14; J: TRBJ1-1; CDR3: ASSRGGTPLNTEAF
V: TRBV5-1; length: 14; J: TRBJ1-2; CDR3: ASSLGDRPVAYGYT
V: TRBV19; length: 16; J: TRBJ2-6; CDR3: ASRRGGQGYSGANVLT
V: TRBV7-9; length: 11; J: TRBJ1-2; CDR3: ASSQLVTGGYT
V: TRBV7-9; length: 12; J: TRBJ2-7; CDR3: ASSSRQGANEQY
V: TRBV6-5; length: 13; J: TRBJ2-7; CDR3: ASSYRPQGANEQY
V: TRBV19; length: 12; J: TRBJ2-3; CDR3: ASSIAEGTDTQY
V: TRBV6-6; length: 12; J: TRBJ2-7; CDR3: ASSYSPGGYEQY
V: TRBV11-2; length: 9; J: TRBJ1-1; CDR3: ASSLGDTAF
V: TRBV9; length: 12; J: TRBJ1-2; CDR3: ASSRDRGNYGYT
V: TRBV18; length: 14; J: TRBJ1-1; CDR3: ASSPRTRQGYTEAF
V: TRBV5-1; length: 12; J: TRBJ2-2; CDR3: ASSPESGNGELF
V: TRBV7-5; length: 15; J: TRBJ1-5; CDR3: ARRTRDRGRKDQPQH
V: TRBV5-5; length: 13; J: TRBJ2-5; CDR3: ASSLIGLAGETQY
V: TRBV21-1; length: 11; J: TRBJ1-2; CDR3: ASSKEGVYGYT
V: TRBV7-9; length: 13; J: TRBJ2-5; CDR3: ASGGTSGGAETQY
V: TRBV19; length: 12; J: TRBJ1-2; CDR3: ASSIDRGTYGYT
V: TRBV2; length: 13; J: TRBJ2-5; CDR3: ASSEERVGGETQY
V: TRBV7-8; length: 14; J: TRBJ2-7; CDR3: ASSHTPGQGSHEQY
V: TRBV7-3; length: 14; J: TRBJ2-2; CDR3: ASSFMGGAGAGELF
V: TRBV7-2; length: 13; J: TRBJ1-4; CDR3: ASSLWPLGGEKLF
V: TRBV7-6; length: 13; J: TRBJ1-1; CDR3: ASSSGGEVNTEAF
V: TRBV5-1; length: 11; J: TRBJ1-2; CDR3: ASSPQGNYGYT
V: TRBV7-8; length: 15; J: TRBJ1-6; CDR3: ASSPRTGGSYNSPLH
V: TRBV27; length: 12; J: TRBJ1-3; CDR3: ASSAHRAGNTIY
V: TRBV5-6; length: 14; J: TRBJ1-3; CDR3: ASTSLSWFSGNTIY